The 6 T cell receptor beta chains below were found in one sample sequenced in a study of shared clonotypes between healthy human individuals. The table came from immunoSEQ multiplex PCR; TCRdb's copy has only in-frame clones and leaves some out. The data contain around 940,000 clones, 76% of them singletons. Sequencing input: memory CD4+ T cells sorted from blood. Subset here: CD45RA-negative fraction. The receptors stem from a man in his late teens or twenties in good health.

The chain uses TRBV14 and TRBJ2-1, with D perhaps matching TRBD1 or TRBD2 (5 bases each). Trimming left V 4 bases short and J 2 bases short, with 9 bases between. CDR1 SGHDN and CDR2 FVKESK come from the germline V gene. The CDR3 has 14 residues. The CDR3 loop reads CASSPLGAYNEQFF. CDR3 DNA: TGTGCCAGCAGCCCGTTGGGGGCCTACAATGAGCAGTTCTTC.

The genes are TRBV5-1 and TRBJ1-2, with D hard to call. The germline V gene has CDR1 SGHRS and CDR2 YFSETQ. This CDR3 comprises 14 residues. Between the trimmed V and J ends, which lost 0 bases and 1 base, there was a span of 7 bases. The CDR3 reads CASSLAPNNYGYTF. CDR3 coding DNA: TGCGCCAGCAGCTTGGCCCCCAATAACTATGGCTACACCTTC.

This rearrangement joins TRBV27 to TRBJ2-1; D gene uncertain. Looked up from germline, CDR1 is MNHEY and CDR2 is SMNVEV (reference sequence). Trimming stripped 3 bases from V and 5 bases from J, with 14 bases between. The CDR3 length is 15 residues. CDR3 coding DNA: TGTGCCAGCAGTTTCGCGGCTCGTCGGAACAATGAGCAGTTCTTC. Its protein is CASSFAARRNNEQFF.

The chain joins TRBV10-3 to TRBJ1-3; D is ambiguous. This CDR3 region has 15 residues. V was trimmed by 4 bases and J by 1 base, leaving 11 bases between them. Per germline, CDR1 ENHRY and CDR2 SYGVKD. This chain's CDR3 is CAISGGSTSGNTIYF. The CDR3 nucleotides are TGTGCCATCAGTGGCGGCTCTACTTCTGGAAACACCATATATTTT.

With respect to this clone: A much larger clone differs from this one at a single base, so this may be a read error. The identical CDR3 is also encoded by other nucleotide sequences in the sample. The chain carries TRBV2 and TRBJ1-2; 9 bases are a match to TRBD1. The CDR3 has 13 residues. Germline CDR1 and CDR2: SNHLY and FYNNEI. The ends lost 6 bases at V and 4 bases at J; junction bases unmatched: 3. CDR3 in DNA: TGTGCCAGCAGGGGACAGGGTGGCTATGGCTACACCTTC. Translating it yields CASRGQGGYGYTF.

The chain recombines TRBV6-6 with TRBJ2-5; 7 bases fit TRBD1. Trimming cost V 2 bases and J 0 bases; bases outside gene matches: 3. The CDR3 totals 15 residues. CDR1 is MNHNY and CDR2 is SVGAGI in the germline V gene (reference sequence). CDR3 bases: TGTGCCAGCAGTTACGGGGACAGCCACCAAGAGACCCAGTACTTC. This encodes CASSYGDSHQETQYF.